This T cell receptor (beta chain) emerged from a study of T cell repertoires in cytomegalovirus infection. Study overall: Through public TCR beta signatures, both CMV infection and matching HLA type were indicated. Whole-study findings and limits: Public TCR beta family frequency separated CMV-and-HLA carriers, including in an independent cohort. CMV-specific TCR beta clonotypes restricted by HLA-C were the ones dominating the ex vivo response.

In its sample, this clonotype was seen a few times. Its antigen is undetermined. Germline assignment: CDR1 SGHDN and CDR2 FVKESK. CDR3 length: 13 amino acids. V gave up 5 bases and J gave up 3 bases, with 10 bases separating them. TCRdb analysed the reads with MiXCR anew, one entry per CDR3 protein. The repertoire holds approximately 160,000 distinct CDR3 sequences, with 17% as singletons. Material: CD8+ T cells from PBMCs. This sequence was found in a human donor in good health (CMV status not recorded). Some clones in this sample may be carry-over from other donors' samples. J is TRBJ2-5 and V is TRBV14, with D perhaps matching TRBD2 (5 bases). The CDR3 nucleotides are TGTGCCAGCAGCAAAACCGGGAAAGAGACCCAGTACTTC. Its protein product is CASSKTGKETQYF.